This T cell receptor (beta chain) was captured by sequencing in a study of blood T cells in healthy people across ages. Germline lookup yields CDR1 LNHNV and CDR2 YYDKDF (reference sequence). CDR3 length: 16 residues. The V segment lost 0 bases and the J segment 8 bases; nucleotides outside the gene matches: 10. A second PCR of roughly 7 to 11 cycles used a sample-barcoded 5' primer and a J-beta primer mix. TCRdb re-derived calls from the 5' RACE reads in MiXCR, one entry per CDR3 protein. The profile covers roughly 800,000 distinct CDR3 sequences, with 55% to 75% appearing a single time and roughly 22% taken by the ten largest.

The chain has TRBV15 and TRBJ1-2; TRBD1 agrees at 9 bases. The sequence derives from a man younger than 40 in good health. The sample was blood. Here the CDR3 DNA reads TGTGCCACCAGCAGAGATAGGGCTGGGACAGGGTACGGCTACACCTTC. This sequence encodes CATSRDRAGTGYGYTF.